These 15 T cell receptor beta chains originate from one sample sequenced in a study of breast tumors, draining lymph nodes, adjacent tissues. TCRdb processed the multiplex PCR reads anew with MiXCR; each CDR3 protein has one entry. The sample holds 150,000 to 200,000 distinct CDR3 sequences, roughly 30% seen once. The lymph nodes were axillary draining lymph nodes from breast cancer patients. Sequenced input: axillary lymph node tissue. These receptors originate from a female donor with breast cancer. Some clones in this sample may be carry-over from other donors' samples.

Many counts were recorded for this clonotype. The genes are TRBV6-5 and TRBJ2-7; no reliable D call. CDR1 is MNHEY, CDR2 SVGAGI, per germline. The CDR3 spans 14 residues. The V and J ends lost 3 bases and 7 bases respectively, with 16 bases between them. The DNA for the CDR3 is TGTGCCAGCAGTTATGATCGTGGGGTGGGGGAGCAGTACTTC. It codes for CASSYDRGVGEQYF.

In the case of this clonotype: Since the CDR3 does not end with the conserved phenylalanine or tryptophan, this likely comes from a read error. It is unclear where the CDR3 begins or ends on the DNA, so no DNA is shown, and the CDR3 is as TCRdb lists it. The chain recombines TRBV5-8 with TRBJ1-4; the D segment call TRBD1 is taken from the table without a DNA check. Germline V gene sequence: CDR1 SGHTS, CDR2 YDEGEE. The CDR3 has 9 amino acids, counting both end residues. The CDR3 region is CASSSFRTG.

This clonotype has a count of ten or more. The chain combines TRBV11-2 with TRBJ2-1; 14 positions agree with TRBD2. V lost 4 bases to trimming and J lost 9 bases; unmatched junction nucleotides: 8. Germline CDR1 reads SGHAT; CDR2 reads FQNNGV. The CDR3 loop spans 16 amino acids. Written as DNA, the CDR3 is TGTGCCAGCAGCTCCAGACTAGCGGGGGGGCCAACTGAGCAGTTCTTC. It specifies CASSSRLAGGPTEQFF.

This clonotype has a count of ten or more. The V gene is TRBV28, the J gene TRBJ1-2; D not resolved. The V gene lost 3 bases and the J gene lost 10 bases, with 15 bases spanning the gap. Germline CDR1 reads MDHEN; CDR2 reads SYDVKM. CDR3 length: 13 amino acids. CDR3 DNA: TGTGCCAGCAGTTTGGTAGAAAACCCACACTACACCTTC. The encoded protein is CASSLVENPHYTF.

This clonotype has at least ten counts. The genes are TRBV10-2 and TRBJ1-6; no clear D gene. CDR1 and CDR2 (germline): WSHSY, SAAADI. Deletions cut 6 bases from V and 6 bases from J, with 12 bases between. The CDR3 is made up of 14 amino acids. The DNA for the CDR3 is TGCGCCAGCAGCCAGAGGGTGTTTAATTCACCCCTCCACTTT. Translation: CASSQRVFNSPLHF.

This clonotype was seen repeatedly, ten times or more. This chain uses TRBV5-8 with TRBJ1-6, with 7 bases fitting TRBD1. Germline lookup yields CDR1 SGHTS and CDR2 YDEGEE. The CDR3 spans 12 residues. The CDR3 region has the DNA TGTGCGGAGGGACAGTATAATTCACCCCTCCACTTT. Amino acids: CAEGQYNSPLHF.

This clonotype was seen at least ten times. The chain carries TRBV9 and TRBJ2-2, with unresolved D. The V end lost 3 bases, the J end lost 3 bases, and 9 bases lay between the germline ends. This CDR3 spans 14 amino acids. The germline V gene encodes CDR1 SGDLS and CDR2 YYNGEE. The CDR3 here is CASSARVDTGELFF. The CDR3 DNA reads TGTGCCAGCAGCGCTAGGGTGGACACCGGGGAGCTGTTTTTT.

This CDR3 reads CASGTGGTYEQYF. In DNA form, the CDR3 reads TGTGCCAGTGGGACAGGGGGGACCTACGAGCAGTACTTC. The rearrangement uses TRBV27 and TRBJ2-7, with 11 bases that match TRBD1. Germline V gives CDR1 MNHEY, CDR2 SMNVEV (reference sequence). The CDR3 loop spans 13 amino acids. V shed 9 bases and J 2 bases; nucleotides not matched to a gene: 3.

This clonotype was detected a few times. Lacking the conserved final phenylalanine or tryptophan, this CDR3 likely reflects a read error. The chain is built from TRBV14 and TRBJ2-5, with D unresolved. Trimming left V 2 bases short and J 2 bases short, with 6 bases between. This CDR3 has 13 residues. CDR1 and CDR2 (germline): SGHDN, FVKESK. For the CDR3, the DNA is TGTGCCAGCAGCCAATACCAGCAAGAGACCCAGTACTCC. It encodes CASSQYQQETQYS.

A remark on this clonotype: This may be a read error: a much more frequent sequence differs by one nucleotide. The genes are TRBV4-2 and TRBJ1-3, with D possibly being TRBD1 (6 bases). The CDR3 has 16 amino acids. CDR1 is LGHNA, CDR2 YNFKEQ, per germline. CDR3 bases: TGTGCCAGCAGCCAAGAACGTTACAGGGCTGGAAACACCGTATATTTT. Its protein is CASSQERYRAGNTVYF.

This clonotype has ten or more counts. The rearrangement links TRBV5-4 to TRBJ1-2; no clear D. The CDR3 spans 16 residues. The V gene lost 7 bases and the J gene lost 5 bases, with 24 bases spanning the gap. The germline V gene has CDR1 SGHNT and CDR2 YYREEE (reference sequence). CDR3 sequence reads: CASSRGSLNEVYGYTF. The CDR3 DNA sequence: TGTGCCAGCTCGCGTGGTTCACTAAACGAAGTATATGGCTACACCTTC.

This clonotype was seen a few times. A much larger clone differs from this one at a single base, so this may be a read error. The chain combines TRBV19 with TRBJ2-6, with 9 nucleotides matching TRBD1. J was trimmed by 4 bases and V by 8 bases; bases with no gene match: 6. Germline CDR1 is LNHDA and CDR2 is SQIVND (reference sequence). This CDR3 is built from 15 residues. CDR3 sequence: CASGNRGLGANVLTF. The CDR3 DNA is TGTGCCAGTGGGAACAGGGGGCTCGGGGCCAACGTCCTGACTTTC.

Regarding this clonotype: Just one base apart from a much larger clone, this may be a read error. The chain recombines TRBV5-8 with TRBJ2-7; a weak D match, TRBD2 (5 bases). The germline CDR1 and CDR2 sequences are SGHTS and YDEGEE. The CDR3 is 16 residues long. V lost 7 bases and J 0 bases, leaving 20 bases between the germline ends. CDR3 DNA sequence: TGTGCCAGCTTACCTCATCCCACCGGGGACTCCTACGAGCAGTACTTC. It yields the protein CASLPHPTGDSYEQYF.

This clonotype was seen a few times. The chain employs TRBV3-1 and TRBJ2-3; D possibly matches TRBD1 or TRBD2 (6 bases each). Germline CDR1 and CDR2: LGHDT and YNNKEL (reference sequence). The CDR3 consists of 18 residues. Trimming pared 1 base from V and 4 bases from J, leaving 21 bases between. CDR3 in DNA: TGTGCCAGCAGCCAAGCGGGGGCTAGAGGGGGGTCTGCAGATACGCAGTATTTT. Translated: CASSQAGARGGSADTQYF.

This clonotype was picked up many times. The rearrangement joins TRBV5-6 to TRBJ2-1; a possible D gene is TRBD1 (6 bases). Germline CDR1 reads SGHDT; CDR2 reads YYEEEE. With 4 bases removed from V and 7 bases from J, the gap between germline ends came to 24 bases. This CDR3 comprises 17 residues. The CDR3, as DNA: TGTGCCAGCAGCCCCGGGACACCGCGGGTCCTCACGAATGAGCAGTTCTTC. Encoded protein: CASSPGTPRVLTNEQFF.